The T cell receptor (beta chain) under discussion was sequenced for a study of blood T cells in healthy people across ages. Study-wide results and limits: Changes seen in expanded clonotypes were possibly confounded by donor CMV status left unknown.

Together with a sample-barcoded 5' primer, a J-beta primer mix was included in a second PCR lasting roughly 6 to 12 cycles. TCRdb used MiXCR to reprocess the 5' RACE reads, holding one entry per CDR3 protein. The sample lists about 1 million distinct CDR3 sequences; 20% to 25% were seen once. This clonotype was observed a handful of times. As yet, its antigen is unknown. The same specimen was also included in a second study, on T cells of mothers and their children. That report notes: A few mothers and their six children, all healthy Caucasians, donated. Thymic selection molds TCR recombination products alike in related and unrelated pairs.

The source material was blood. This TCR was sampled from a girl aged 2-15 years in good health.

The CDR3 here is CASSIRSGNTDTQYF. Here the CDR3 DNA reads TGTGCCAGTAGTATAAGGAGCGGGAACACGGATACGCAGTATTTT. This sequence joins TRBV19 and TRBJ2-3; 7 positions match TRBD2. The V and J ends lost 2 bases and 6 bases, in that order; junction bases with no gene match: 8. The CDR3 contains 15 residues. Germline V lookup: CDR1 LNHDA, CDR2 SQIVND (reference sequence).